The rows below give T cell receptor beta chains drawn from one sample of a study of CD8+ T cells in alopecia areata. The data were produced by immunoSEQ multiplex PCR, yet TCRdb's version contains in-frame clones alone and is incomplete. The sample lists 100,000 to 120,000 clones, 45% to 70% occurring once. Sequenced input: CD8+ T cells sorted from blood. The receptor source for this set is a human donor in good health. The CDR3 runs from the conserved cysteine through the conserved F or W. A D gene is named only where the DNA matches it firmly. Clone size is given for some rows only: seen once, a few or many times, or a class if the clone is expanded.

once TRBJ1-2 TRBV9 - CASSLGGAGYTF TGTGCCAGCAGCCTAGGCGGGGCTGGCTACACCTTC
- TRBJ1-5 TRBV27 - CASSKTSSNQPQHF TGTGCCAGCAGTAAGACTTCTAGCAATCAGCCCCAGCATTTT
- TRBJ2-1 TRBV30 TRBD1 CAWSRTDRGIGEQFF TGTGCCTGGAGCCGAACGGACAGGGGCATTGGTGAGCAGTTCTTC
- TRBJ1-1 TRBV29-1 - CSVEGGRMINTEAFF TGCAGCGTTGAGGGGGGACGGATGATAAACACTGAAGCTTTCTTT
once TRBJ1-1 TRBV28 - CASSLSAKGNTEAFF TGTGCCAGCAGTTTATCGGCGAAAGGGAACACTGAAGCTTTCTTT
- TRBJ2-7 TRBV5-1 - CASSTDSYEQYF TGCGCCAGCAGCACCGACTCCTACGAGCAGTACTTC
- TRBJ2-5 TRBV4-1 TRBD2 CASSQVLFGGGAMETQYF TGCGCCAGCAGCCAAGTCCTTTTCGGCGGGGGGGCCATGGAGACCCAGTACTTC
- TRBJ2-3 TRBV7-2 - CASSRVGSTDTQYF TGTGCCAGCAGCCGTGTTGGTAGCACAGATACGCAGTATTTT
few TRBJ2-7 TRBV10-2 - CASTPETLTYEQYF TGCGCCAGCACCCCGGAGACTCTGACCTACGAGCAGTACTTC
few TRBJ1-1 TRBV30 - CAWSASTGLVNTEAFF TGTGCCTGGAGTGCATCAACAGGGCTCGTGAACACTGAAGCTTTCTTT
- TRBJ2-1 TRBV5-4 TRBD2 CASSLPTSGVNEQFF TGTGCCAGCAGCTTACCGACTAGCGGGGTTAATGAGCAGTTCTTC
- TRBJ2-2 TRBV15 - CATSAPRTGELFF TGTGCCACCAGCGCCCCTAGGACCGGGGAGCTGTTTTTT
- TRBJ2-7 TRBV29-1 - CSAMTSYGQYF TGCAGTGCCATGACCTCCTACGGGCAGTACTTC
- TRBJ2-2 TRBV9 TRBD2 CASSERGTRNTGELFF TGTGCCAGCAGCGAGCGGGGGACACGAAACACCGGGGAGCTGTTTTTT
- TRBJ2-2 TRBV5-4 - CASSFFTGELFF TGTGCCAGCAGCTTCTTCACCGGGGAGCTGTTTTTT
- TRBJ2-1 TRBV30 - CAWSVRDDEQFF TGTGCCTGGAGTGTCCGGGACGATGAGCAGTTCTTC
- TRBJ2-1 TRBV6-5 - CASSYSSGNEQFF TGTGCCAGCAGTTACTCATCGGGTAATGAGCAGTTCTTC
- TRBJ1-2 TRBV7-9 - CASSSLGGTNYGYTF TGTGCCAGCAGCTCCCTCGGGGGAACCAACTATGGCTACACCTTC
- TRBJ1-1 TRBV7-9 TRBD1 CASSLETGWNTEAFF TGTGCCAGCAGCTTAGAGACAGGGTGGAACACTGAAGCTTTCTTT
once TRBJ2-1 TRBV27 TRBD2 CASSNVIPGAGETITYNEQFF TGTGCCAGCAGTAACGTTATCCCCGGAGCGGGGGAGACCATAACCTACAATGAGCAGTTCTTC
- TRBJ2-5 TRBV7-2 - CASSPLAGLKETQYF TGTGCCAGCAGCCCTCTCGCAGGTCTTAAAGAGACCCAGTACTTC
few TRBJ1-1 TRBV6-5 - CASSLTGNTEAFF TGTGCCAGCAGCTTGACAGGGAACACTGAAGCTTTCTTT
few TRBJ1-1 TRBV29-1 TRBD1 CSVETGFTEAFF TGCAGCGTTGAGACAGGGTTCACTGAAGCTTTCTTT
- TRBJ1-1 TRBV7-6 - CASSNHLTEAFF TGTGCCAGCAGTAATCACCTCACTGAAGCTTTCTTT
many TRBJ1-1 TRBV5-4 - CASSWGGRGSNTEAFF TGTGCCAGCAGCTGGGGCGGGAGGGGATCGAACACTGAAGCTTTCTTT
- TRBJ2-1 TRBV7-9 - CASSLAGRQFF TGTGCCAGCAGCTTGGCAGGGAGGCAGTTCTTC
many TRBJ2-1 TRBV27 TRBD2 CASSLRGGSYNEQFF TGTGCCAGCAGTCTGCGGGGGGGCTCGTACAATGAGCAGTTCTTC
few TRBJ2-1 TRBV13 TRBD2 CASSTRLAGGVHPYNEQFF TGTGCCAGCAGCACCAGACTAGCGGGGGGCGTCCACCCCTACAATGAGCAGTTCTTC
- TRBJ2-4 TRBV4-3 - CASSRTIGGTQNIQYF TGCGCCAGCAGCCGCACTATAGGGGGAACCCAAAACATTCAGTACTTC
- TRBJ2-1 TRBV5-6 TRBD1 CASSLGIGGADEQFF TGTGCCAGCAGCTTGGGAATAGGGGGCGCCGATGAGCAGTTCTTC
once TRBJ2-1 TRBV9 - CASSVADAGNEQFF TGTGCCAGCAGCGTGGCCGACGCCGGCAATGAGCAGTTCTTC
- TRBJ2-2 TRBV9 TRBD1 CASSVDGTESTPGELFF TGTGCCAGCAGCGTAGACGGGACAGAGTCCACCCCCGGGGAGCTGTTTTTT
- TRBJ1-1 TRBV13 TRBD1 CASSPGTGVNTEAFF TGTGCCAGCAGCCCAGGGACAGGGGTGAACACTGAAGCTTTCTTT
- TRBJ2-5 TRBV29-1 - CSVEALWGEETQYF TGCAGCGTTGAAGCCTTATGGGGGGAAGAGACCCAGTACTTC
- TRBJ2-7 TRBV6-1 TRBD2 CASSELAGDSYEQYF TGTGCCAGCAGTGAACTAGCGGGAGATTCCTACGAGCAGTACTTC
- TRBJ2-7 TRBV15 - CATSRDTPTGAGTPYEQYF TGTGCCACCAGCAGAGATACCCCCACGGGCGCGGGGACCCCCTACGAGCAGTACTTC
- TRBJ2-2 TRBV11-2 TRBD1 CASSQDRGMVGELFF TGTGCCAGCAGCCAGGACAGGGGGATGGTCGGGGAGCTGTTTTTT
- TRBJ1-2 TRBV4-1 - CASSQDYQGIYGYTF TGCGCCAGCAGCCAAGATTATCAGGGAATCTATGGCTACACCTTC
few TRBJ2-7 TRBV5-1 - CASSTSGGQHEQYF TGCGCCAGCAGCACCTCAGGTGGACAACACGAGCAGTACTTC
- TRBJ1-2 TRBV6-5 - CASSPGTIYGYTF TGTGCCAGCAGCCCCGGGACGATCTATGGCTACACCTTC
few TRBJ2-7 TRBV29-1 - CSVEAGTGSSYEQYF TGCAGCGTTGAAGCCGGAACAGGGAGCTCCTACGAGCAGTACTTC
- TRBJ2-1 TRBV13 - CASSPPGGGNNEQFF TGTGCCAGCAGCCCCCCGGGTGGGGGTAACAATGAGCAGTTCTTC
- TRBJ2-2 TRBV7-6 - CASSSPSGTGELFF TGTGCCAGCAGCTCCCCTTCGGGCACCGGGGAGCTGTTTTTT
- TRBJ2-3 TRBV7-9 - CASSLYTTQYF TGTGCCAGCAGCTTATATACTACGCAGTATTTT
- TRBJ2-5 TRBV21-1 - CASSKRVLAGQETQYF TGTGCCAGCAGCAAAAGGGTACTAGCGGGGCAAGAGACCCAGTACTTC
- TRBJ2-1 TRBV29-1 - CSVDRGEDEQFF TGCAGCGTTGACAGGGGCGAGGATGAGCAGTTCTTC
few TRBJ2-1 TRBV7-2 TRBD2 CASSLVSASGSGQFF TGTGCCAGCAGCTTAGTTTCGGCTAGCGGGTCGGGGCAGTTCTTC
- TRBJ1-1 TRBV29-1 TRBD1 CSVTMTGRDLNTEAFF TGCAGCGTTACCATGACAGGGCGGGATTTGAACACTGAAGCTTTCTTT
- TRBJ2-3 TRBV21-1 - CAREILGESPPDTQYF TGTGCCAGGGAGATACTCGGGGAAAGCCCCCCAGATACGCAGTATTTT